The present entry profiles one T cell receptor (beta chain) with its context. This clonotype was seen repeatedly, ten times or more. Its recognized antigen is unknown. No base quality values were provided; no much bigger clone lies one nucleotide off. The protocol used for the library was 5' RACE. The listed sequencing device is Illumina HiSeq 2500. A second PCR of roughly 7 to 11 cycles was performed with a sample-barcoded 5' primer and a J-beta primer mix. Each TCR beta cDNA molecule received a unique molecular identifier from a template-switch 5' adaptor carrying 12 random nucleotides. At least 3 million CDR3-containing paired-end reads were obtained from each sample. All of the RNA was converted into first-strand cDNA using the Mint cDNA synthesis kit, with a TRBC-specific oligonucleotide serving as the primer. Following uracil-DNA glycosylase treatment, a first 18-cycle PCR with universal primers M1SS and BC2_uni_R was performed on all cDNA. As for how the authors treated the data: For normalization, 1 million high-quality reads, each with a distinct molecular identifier, were randomly selected from each sample. Reads with shared molecular identifiers were discarded instead of being binned into consensus sequences. MiTCR, with a Q25 quality threshold and the strictest error-elimination algorithm, was used for CDR3 identification, clonotype clustering and error correction. Lower-bound total TCR beta diversity was estimated with a nonparametric unseen species model using Euler transformation. Starting from the raw public reads, TCRdb applied fastp trimming at Q25, assembled clones with MiXCR and retained in-frame beta chains. Rows are combined by CDR3 protein, so each entry shows the most common genes and DNA. The V and J calls and clone size come from TCRdb's table, not from the authors' own analysis. Counted in this sample were 790,000 or so distinct CDR3 sequences; about 45% of them appeared once. Clones ranked in the top ten supply less than 20% of the sample.

Systemically healthy Caucasian individuals from Russia, 39 in total and aged about 6 to 95 years, were included as donors. Each donor gave around 9.5 milliliters of peripheral blood, collected into EDTA-treated Vacutainer tubes. Ficoll-Paque density-gradient centrifugation was used to isolate PBMCs, with at least 6.5 million per sample. Trizol reagent was used to extract total RNA from PBMCs, with at least 5 micrograms per sample. For every donor, flow cytometry on a PBMC aliquot measured the percentage of naive CD45RAhigh/CD27high T cells. This record comes from a study of blood T cells in healthy people across ages (dated by TCRdb to the mid-2010s). Concerning the study at large: Template switching captured roughly one uniquely barcoded TCR beta cDNA molecule per two T cells in model experiments. Donors were grouped into four age groups: young (average about 15 years), middle-aged (39), aged (around 56) and long-lived (approximately 81). To avoid experimental bias, donors of different ages were distributed randomly across sequencing lanes. For two donors (one aged 18 to 30 and one aged 80 or older), the study analyzed two additional independent replicas of 1 million unique cDNA reads from the same blood draw. The study measured age-related changes in TCR beta repertoire diversity using deep sequencing normalized with unique cDNA molecular identifiers. The full study reports these points: The CMV infection status of donors was not known, potentially confounding age-related changes in expanded clonotypes. As age increased, observed TCR beta diversity per million T cells dropped in a roughly linear way, and a significant reduction was already evident by age around 41. Estimates of total diversity from one million sequenced T cells were regarded as lower bounds and underestimates. A strong correlation was found between observed TCR beta diversity and the percentage of naive T cells measured by flow cytometry. Compared with the aged group, the long-lived group had more naive CD4+ T cells, fewer expanded clones and increased TCR diversity, a pattern suggesting age selection. Conclusive comparison of naive and antigen-experienced compartments was prevented by the profiling of bulk unsorted PBMCs.

The trim is 2 bases for V and 0 bases for J, with a gap of 8 bases between the germline ends. The CDR3 goes from the cysteine to the phenylalanine over 15 residues. Only CDR3 DNA is held: 45 bases, read in frame from base 1. CDR1 and CDR2 (LGHDT, YNNKEL) derive from the germline V gene (reference sequence). This receptor was obtained from a man of 80 years or more in good health. Sequencing was performed on blood. The chain joins TRBV3-1 to TRBJ2-4; possibly the D gene is TRBD1, per 6 matching bases. The DNA sequence reads TGTGCCAGCAGCCAAATAGGGGGAGCCAAAAACATTCAGTACTTC. This sequence encodes CASSQIGGAKNIQYF.